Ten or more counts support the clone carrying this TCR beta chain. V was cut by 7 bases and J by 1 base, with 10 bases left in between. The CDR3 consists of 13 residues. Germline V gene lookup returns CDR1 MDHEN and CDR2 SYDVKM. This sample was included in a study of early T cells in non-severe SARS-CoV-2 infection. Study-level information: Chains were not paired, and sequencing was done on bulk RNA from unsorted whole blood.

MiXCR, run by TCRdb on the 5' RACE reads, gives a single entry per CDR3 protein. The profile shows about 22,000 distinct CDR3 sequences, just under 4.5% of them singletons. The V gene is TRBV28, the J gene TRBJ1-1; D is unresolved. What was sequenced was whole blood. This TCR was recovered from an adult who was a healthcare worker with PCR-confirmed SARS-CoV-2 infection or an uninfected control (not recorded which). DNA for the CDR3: TGTGCCAGCAATGTCGGATCGAACACTGAAGCTTTCTTT. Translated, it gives CASNVGSNTEAFF.